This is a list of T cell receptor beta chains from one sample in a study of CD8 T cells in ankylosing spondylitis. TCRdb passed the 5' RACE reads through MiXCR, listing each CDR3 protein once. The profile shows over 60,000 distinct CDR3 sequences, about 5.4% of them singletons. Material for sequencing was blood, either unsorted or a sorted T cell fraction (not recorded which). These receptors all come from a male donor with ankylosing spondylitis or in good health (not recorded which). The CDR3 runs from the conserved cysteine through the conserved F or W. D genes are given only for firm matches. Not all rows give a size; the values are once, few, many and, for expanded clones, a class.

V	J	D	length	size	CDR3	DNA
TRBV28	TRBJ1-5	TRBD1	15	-	CASNEDRGGNPPQHF	TGTGCCAGCAACGAAGACAGGGGCGGGAATCCGCCCCAGCATTTT
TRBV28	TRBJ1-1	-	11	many	CASSSTVEAFF	TGTGCCAGCAGTTCCACAGTTGAAGCTTTCTTT
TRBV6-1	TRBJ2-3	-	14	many	CASKPLADTDTQYF	TGTGCCAGCAAACCTCTAGCAGACACAGATACGCAGTATTTT
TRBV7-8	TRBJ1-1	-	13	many	CASSLYRNTEAFF	TGTGCCAGCAGCCTTTACAGAAACACTGAAGCTTTCTTT
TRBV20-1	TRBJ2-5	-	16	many	CSAQPLIMAGLETQYF	TGCAGTGCCCAACCCCTCATTATGGCGGGGCTAGAGACCCAGTACTTC
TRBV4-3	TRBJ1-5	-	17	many	CASSQDLLRGGNQPQHF	TGCGCCAGCAGCCAAGACCTCCTCCGGGGCGGCAATCAGCCCCAGCATTTT
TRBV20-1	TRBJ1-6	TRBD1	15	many	CSATVSGQGDSPLHF	TGCAGTGCGACCGTTTCGGGACAGGGGGATTCACCCCTCCACTTT
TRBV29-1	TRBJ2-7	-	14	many	CSVEEVGSSYEQYF	TGCAGCGTTGAAGAAGTGGGAAGCTCCTACGAGCAGTACTTC
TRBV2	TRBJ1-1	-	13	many	CASSKDTNTEAFF	TGTGCCAGCAGTAAAGACACGAACACTGAAGCTTTCTTT
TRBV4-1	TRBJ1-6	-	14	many	CASSQDREVSPLHF	TGCGCCAGCAGCCAAGATCGGGAAGTTTCACCCCTCCACTTT
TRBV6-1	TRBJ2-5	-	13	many	CASSQAGQETQYF	TGTGCCAGCAGTCAGGCAGGGCAAGAGACCCAGTACTTC
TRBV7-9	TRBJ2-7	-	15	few	CASSLEPLGSYEQYF	TGTGCCAGCAGCTTAGAGCCGCTCGGGTCCTACGAGCAGTACTTC
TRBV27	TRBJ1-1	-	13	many	CASSLSGIARAFF	TGTGCCAGCAGTTTATCGGGCATAGCTCGAGCTTTCTTT
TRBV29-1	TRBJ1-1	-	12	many	CSVEDNHRSAFF	TGCAGCGTTGAAGATAACCATCGGTCAGCTTTCTTT
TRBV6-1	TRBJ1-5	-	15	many	CASSEGLVGKQPQHF	TGTGCCAGCAGTGAAGGCCTGGTAGGCAAACAGCCCCAGCATTTT
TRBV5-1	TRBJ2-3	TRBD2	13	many	CASSLAAAGGQYF	TGCGCCAGCAGCTTGGCCGCGGCGGGGGGGCAGTATTTT
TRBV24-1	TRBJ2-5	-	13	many	CATAPTVKETQYF	TGTGCCACGGCTCCGACAGTAAAAGAGACCCAGTACTTC
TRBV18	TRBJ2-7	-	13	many	CASSPGATYEQYF	TGTGCCAGCTCACCAGGGGCGACCTACGAGCAGTACTTC
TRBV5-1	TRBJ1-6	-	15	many	CASSLNRELNSPLHF	TGCGCCAGCAGCTTGAACCGGGAGCTCAATTCACCCCTCCACTTT
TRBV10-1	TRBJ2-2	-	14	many	CASSEWRGSGELFF	TGCGCCAGCAGTGAGTGGAGGGGTTCCGGGGAGCTGTTTTTT
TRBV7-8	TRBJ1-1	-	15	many	CASSLVEGRTTEAFF	TGTGCCAGCAGCTTAGTTGAGGGGCGGACGACTGAAGCTTTCTTT
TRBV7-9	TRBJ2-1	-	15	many	CASSLAWGPFNEQFF	TGTGCCAGCAGCTTAGCGTGGGGCCCATTCAATGAGCAGTTCTTC
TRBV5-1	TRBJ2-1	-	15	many	CASSWQGRVGDEQFF	TGCGCCAGCAGTTGGCAGGGCAGGGTAGGCGATGAGCAGTTCTTC
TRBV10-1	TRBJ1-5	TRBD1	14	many	CASSDSGGPQPQHF	TGCGCCAGCAGTGACTCAGGGGGTCCGCAGCCCCAGCATTTT
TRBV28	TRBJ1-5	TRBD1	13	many	CASRGTGDQPQHF	TGTGCCAGCAGGGGGACAGGGGACCAGCCCCAGCATTTT
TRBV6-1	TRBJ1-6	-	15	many	CASSGSLDRNSPLHF	TGTGCCAGCAGTGGCTCGCTGGACAGAAATTCACCCCTCCACTTT
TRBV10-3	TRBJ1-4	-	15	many	CAISPGGESNEKLFF	TGTGCCATCAGTCCCGGCGGGGAGTCTAATGAAAAACTGTTTTTT
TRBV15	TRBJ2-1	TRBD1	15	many	CATSRGKGASVEQFF	TGTGCCACCAGCAGGGGAAAGGGGGCGTCCGTCGAGCAGTTCTTC
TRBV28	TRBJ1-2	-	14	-	CASGPGGFNYGYTF	TGTGCCAGTGGACCGGGAGGGTTTAACTATGGCTACACCTTC
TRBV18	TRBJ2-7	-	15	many	CASSPPGGDSYEQYF	TGTGCCAGCTCACCACCGGGGGGAGACTCCTACGAGCAGTACTTC
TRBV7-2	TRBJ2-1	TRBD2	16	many	CASSFTPGGGDNEQFF	TGTGCCAGCAGCTTTACCCCCGGCGGGGGGGACAATGAGCAGTTCTTC
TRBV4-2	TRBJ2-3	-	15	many	CASSQDRAEADTQYF	TGTGCCAGCAGCCAAGACCGAGCGGAGGCAGATACGCAGTATTTT
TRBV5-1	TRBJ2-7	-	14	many	CASSVSGTPYEQYF	TGCGCCAGCAGCGTCTCCGGGACGCCTTACGAGCAGTACTTC
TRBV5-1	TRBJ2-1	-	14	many	CASSQDLDSVEQFF	TGCGCCAGCAGCCAAGACCTCGACAGCGTTGAGCAGTTCTTC
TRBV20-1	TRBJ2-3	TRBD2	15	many	CSARNPAGGTDTQYF	TGCAGTGCTAGAAACCCAGCGGGGGGCACAGATACGCAGTATTTT
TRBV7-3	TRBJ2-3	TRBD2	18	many	CASSLKASGGGSTDTQYF	TGTGCCAGCAGCTTAAAGGCTAGCGGGGGAGGGAGCACAGATACGCAGTATTTT
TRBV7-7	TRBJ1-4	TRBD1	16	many	CASSPGQGGLNEKLFF	TGTGCCAGCAGCCCGGGACAGGGGGGTCTCAATGAAAAACTGTTTTTT
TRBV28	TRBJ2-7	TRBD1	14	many	CASSSTGLVDEQYF	TGTGCCAGCAGTTCGACAGGGCTTGTGGACGAGCAGTACTTC
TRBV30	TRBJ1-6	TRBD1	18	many	CAWSAQGAPRTGNSPLHF	TGTGCCTGGAGTGCCCAGGGGGCTCCGAGGACCGGTAATTCACCCCTCCACTTT
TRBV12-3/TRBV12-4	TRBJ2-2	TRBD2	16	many	CASRWGLAEGSGELFF	TGTGCCAGCAGATGGGGACTAGCGGAGGGCTCCGGGGAGCTGTTTTTT
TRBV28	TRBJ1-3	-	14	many	CASSIDRTGNTIYF	TGTGCCAGCAGTATCGACAGGACTGGAAACACCATATATTTT
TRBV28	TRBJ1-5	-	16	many	CASSLRQASRNQPQHF	TGTGCCAGCAGTTTAAGGCAGGCCAGCCGCAATCAGCCCCAGCATTTT
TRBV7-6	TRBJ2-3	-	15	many	CASSPKIRAGGTQYF	TGTGCCAGCAGCCCGAAGATCCGTGCTGGGGGTACGCAGTATTTT
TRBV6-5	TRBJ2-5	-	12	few	CASSKAGKTQYF	TGTGCCAGCAGTAAGGCAGGGAAGACCCAGTACTTC
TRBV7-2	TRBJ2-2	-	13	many	CASSFGIAGELFF	TGTGCCAGCAGCTTCGGGATAGCCGGGGAGCTGTTTTTT